These 10 T cell receptor beta chains came from one sample sequenced in a study of cytomegalovirus exposure and HLA in healthy donors. PCR was performed using 60 Vbeta and 13 Jbeta primers. Assay: immunoSEQ multiplex PCR; the TCRdb copy retains only in-frame clones and omits some. The sample holds 75,000 to 95,000 clones, around four fifths seen once. Sequenced: PBMCs. The receptor set was obtained from a woman in her late teens or twenties in good health and CMV-seropositive.

V is TRBV28 and J is TRBJ1-5; tentative D call: TRBD1 (5 bases). Germline loops: CDR1 MDHEN, CDR2 SYDVKM. Trimming stripped 6 bases from V and 0 bases from J, with 12 bases between. The CDR3 has 15 residues. The CDR3 spells CASRPSGVSNQPQHF. CDR3 nucleotides: TGTGCCAGCAGACCCTCGGGGGTTAGCAATCAGCCCCAGCATTTT.

The rearrangement links TRBV15 to TRBJ2-7; TRBD2 might be the D (6 bases). The CDR3 runs to 16 residues. Deletions cut 5 bases from V and 1 base from J, with 18 bases between. Looked up from germline, CDR1 is LNHNV and CDR2 is YYDKDF (reference sequence). The CDR3 DNA follows: TGTGCCACCAGCCCCCTCGCCCTGGGGACTTCCTACGAGCAGTACTTC. This codes for CATSPLALGTSYEQYF. Variable domain in full (rest from reference TRBV15 and TRBJ2-7): DAMVIQNPRYQVTQFGKPVTLSCSQTLNHNVMYWYQQKSSQAPKLLFHYYDKDFNNEADTPDNFQSRRPNTSFCFLDIRSPGLGDTAMYLCATSPLALGTSYEQYFGPGTRLTVT.

This clone showed up just a few times. This chain joins TRBV6-1 and TRBJ1-4; TRBD1 aligns across 7 bases. The J segment lost 8 bases and the V segment lost 3 bases, leaving 9 bases of the junction unmatched. Looked up from germline, CDR1 is MNHNS and CDR2 is SASEGT. CDR3 length: 15 residues. CDR3 region: CASSEMTGYGEKLFF. The CDR3 region has the DNA TGTGCCAGCAGTGAGATGACAGGGTATGGGGAAAAACTGTTTTTT.

The V gene is TRBV5-4, the J gene TRBJ2-4; 7 nucleotides match TRBD2. Germline CDR1 reads SGHNT; CDR2 reads YYREEE (reference sequence). The CDR3 length is 18 residues. The V segment lost 4 bases and the J segment 3 bases; nucleotides outside the gene matches: 16. The CDR3 reads CASSLLGLTSVGKNIQYF. The CDR3, as DNA: TGTGCCAGCAGCCTCCTCGGCTTAACTAGCGTCGGCAAAAACATTCAGTACTTC.

This clone was recorded only once. The chain employs TRBV30 and TRBJ1-2; D is possibly TRBD1 (5 bases). Looked up from germline, CDR1 is GTSNPN and CDR2 is SVGIG (reference sequence). V was trimmed by 4 bases and J by 3 bases, leaving 18 bases between them. This CDR3 region has 15 residues. CDR3 residues: CAWISYRQRDYGYTF. The CDR3 region has the DNA TGTGCCTGGATCTCTTATCGACAGCGCGACTATGGCTACACCTTC. Supplemented by reference TRBV30 and TRBJ1-2, the full variable domain reads SQTIHQWPATLVQPVGSPLSLECTVEGTSNPNLYWYRQAAGRGLQLLFYSVGIGQISSEVPQNLSASRPQDRQFILSSKKLLLSDSGFYLCAWISYRQRDYGYTFGSGTRLTVV.

The V and J genes are TRBV10-2 and TRBJ2-7, with 12 bases fitting TRBD2. This CDR3 region has 15 residues. Per the germline V gene, CDR1 is WSHSY and CDR2 is SAAADI. V lost 7 bases to trimming and J lost 4 bases; unmatched junction nucleotides: 8. The chain's CDR3 is CASKRRTSGAYEQYF. The DNA for the CDR3 is TGCGCCAGCAAAAGGAGGACTAGCGGGGCTTACGAGCAGTACTTC.

CDR3 nucleotides: TGTGCCAGCGGGAAGGACAGGGGGAAGAACACTGAAGCTTTCTTT. This encodes CASGKDRGKNTEAFF. The chain recombines TRBV14 with TRBJ1-1; 10 bases agree with TRBD1. Germline loops: CDR1 SGHDN, CDR2 FVKESK. V gave up 8 bases and J gave up 1 base; unmatched junction bases: 7. The CDR3 length is 15 residues. The full variable domain, in which reference TRBV14 and TRBJ1-1 provide the parts outside the CDR3, is EAGVTQFPSHSVIEKGQTVTLRCDPISGHDNLYWYRRVMGKEIKFLLHFVKESKQDESGMPNNRFLAERTGGTYSTLKVQPAELEDSGVYFCASGKDRGKNTEAFFGQGTRLTVV.

This clone was observed once. This rearrangement joins TRBV28 to TRBJ2-1; the D gene is possibly TRBD1 (5 bases). The CDR3 has 12 residues. Germline values: CDR1 MDHEN, CDR2 SYDVKM. V was pared by 5 bases and J by 9 bases, with 11 bases between. CDR3 sequence: CASSPGSIEQFF. The CDR3 bases are TGTGCCAGCAGTCCAGGGTCAATTGAGCAGTTCTTC.

This clone was seen a single time. The rearrangement joins TRBV5-1 to TRBJ2-2; 7 nucleotides align to TRBD2. The CDR3 runs to 18 residues. CDR1 is SGHRS and CDR2 is YFSETQ in the germline V gene. J gave up 0 bases and V 0 bases, and 8 bases lay outside the gene matches. For the CDR3, the DNA is TGCGCCAGCAGCTTGGTAGGTAGCGGGCCCTCGAACACCGGGGAGCTGTTTTTT. The encoded protein is CASSLVGSGPSNTGELFF. The entire variable domain, with the rest obtained from reference TRBV5-1 and TRBJ2-2, is as follows: KAGVTQTPRYLIKTRGQQVTLSCSPISGHRSVSWYQQTPGQGLQFLFEYFSETQRNKGNFPGRFSGRQFSNSRSEMNVSTLELGDSALYLCASSLVGSGPSNTGELFFGEGSRLTVL.

The chain couples TRBV5-4 to TRBJ2-3; 8 bases match TRBD1. V trimming: 4 bases; J trimming: 5 bases; junction bases outside the gene matches: 6. The CDR3 sequence is 14 residues long. Germline values: CDR1 SGHNT, CDR2 YYREEE (reference sequence). CDR3 sequence reads: CASSRQGAVDTQYF. The CDR3 nucleotides are TGTGCCAGCAGCCGCCAGGGGGCGGTAGATACGCAGTATTTT.